A selection of T cell receptor beta chains follows, all from one sample in a study of regulatory T cells in long-lasting Graves disease. TCRdb re-called the multiplex PCR reads through MiXCR, storing one row per CDR3 protein. Of a few hundred thousand distinct CDR3 sequences listed, approximately 15% are singletons. The sample also formed part of further work on T cells in Graves' hyperthyroidism and ophthalmopathy.

Sequencing was performed on peripheral blood mononuclear cells (PBMCs), taken at new diagnosis, from a patient treated with antithyroid drugs. Every receptor here comes from a man younger than 45 with Graves disease. Each CDR3 is given with its conserved first and last residue. The D gene is left open where the match is weak. Expanded clones are given a class, and other clones once, few, many or no size at all.

d_gene | j_gene | abundance | v_gene | CDR3aa | CDR3nt
- | TRBJ1-1 | many | TRBV20-1 | CSARVNTEAFF | TGCAGTGCTAGAGTAAACACTGAAGCTTTCTTT
- | TRBJ2-1 | few | TRBV20-1 | CSARAWGTAYNEQFF | TGCAGTGCCAGAGCCTGGGGGACTGCCTACAATGAGCAGTTCTTC
TRBD1 | TRBJ1-2 | many | TRBV3-1 | CASSYGQGTYGYTF | TGTGCCAGCAGCTACGGACAGGGGACGTATGGCTACACCTTC
- | TRBJ2-5 | few | TRBV18 | CASSPKTTQETQYF | TGTGCCAGCTCACCAAAGACTACACAAGAGACCCAGTACTTC
- | TRBJ2-3 | few | TRBV9 | CASSVGNSVDTQYF | TGTGCCAGCAGCGTAGGGAATAGCGTAGATACGCAGTATTTT
- | TRBJ2-1 | many | TRBV11-2 | CASTLPGDEQFF | TGTGCCAGCACCCTCCCCGGAGATGAGCAGTTCTTC
- | TRBJ2-3 | - | TRBV19 | CASSITLVGTDTQYF | TGTGCCAGTAGTATAACTCTGGTAGGCACAGATACGCAGTATTTT
- | TRBJ1-1 | many | TRBV27 | CASRSTRKAFF | TGTGCCAGCAGATCGACCCGGAAAGCTTTCTTT
TRBD2 | TRBJ2-5 | many | TRBV24-1 | CATSAMTSGEETQYF | TGTGCCACCAGTGCCATGACTAGCGGAGAGGAGACCCAGTACTTC
- | TRBJ2-3 | - | TRBV5-4 | CIASDTQYF | TGTATCGCATCAGATACGCAGTATTTT
- | TRBJ1-2 | many | TRBV27 | CASREGSRVYGYTF | TGTGCCAGCAGAGAAGGGAGCCGAGTCTATGGCTACACCTTC
TRBD2 | TRBJ2-7 | few | TRBV20-1 | CSASRTSGVTYEQYF | TGCAGTGCCTCCCGTACTAGCGGAGTAACCTACGAGCAGTACTTC
- | TRBJ1-1 | many | TRBV28 | CASSAPGEAFF | TGTGCCAGCAGTGCCCCCGGGGAAGCTTTCTTT
TRBD1 | TRBJ2-7 | many | TRBV5-1 | CASSSSQGWNEQYF | TGCGCCAGCAGCTCCTCACAGGGGTGGAACGAGCAGTACTTC
- | TRBJ1-1 | many | TRBV18 | CASSTEKGNTEAFF | TGTGCCAGCTCGACCGAGAAGGGGAACACTGAAGCTTTCTTT
- | TRBJ1-2 | many | TRBV24-1 | CATSDKGHVYGYTF | TGTGCCACCAGTGACAAGGGACACGTCTATGGCTACACCTTC
- | TRBJ1-5 | - | TRBV27 | CASSQQNSKYSNQPQHF | TGTGCCAGCAGCCAACAGAACAGCAAGTATAGCAATCAGCCCCAGCATTTT
- | TRBJ2-2 | many | TRBV12-3/TRBV12-4 | CASSQSGGELFF | TGTGCCAGCAGCCAATCGGGCGGGGAGCTGTTTTTT
- | TRBJ2-5 | many | TRBV20-1 | CSIRTGQRAETQYF | TGCAGTATAAGGACGGGTCAGAGAGCGGAGACCCAGTACTTC
TRBD1 | TRBJ1-3 | - | TRBV30 | CAWGDRGGNTIYF | TGTGCCTGGGGGGACAGGGGAGGAAACACCATATATTTT
- | TRBJ2-5 | many | TRBV27 | CASSYSDRGVREWEETQYF | TGTGCCAGCAGTTACTCCGACAGGGGTGTGCGGGAGTGGGAAGAGACCCAGTACTTC
- | TRBJ1-1 | many | TRBV27 | CASGRPMNTEAFF | TGTGCCAGCGGGCGCCCAATGAACACTGAAGCTTTCTTT
- | TRBJ2-5 | many | TRBV6-1 | CATFQETQYF | TGTGCCACCTTCCAAGAGACCCAGTACTTC
TRBD2 | TRBJ2-5 | - | TRBV5-1 | CASSLPDPSGPVRETQYF | TGCGCCAGCAGCTTGCCCGACCCTAGCGGGCCCGTCCGGGAGACCCAGTACTTC
- | TRBJ1-3 | few | TRBV29-1 | CSVSDPGNTIYF | TGCAGCGTTAGCGACCCTGGAAACACCATATATTTT
- | TRBJ1-5 | many | TRBV20-1 | CSARTGQTPYQPQHF | TGCAGTGCTAGGACAGGCCAGACCCCTTATCAGCCCCAGCATTTT
TRBD2 | TRBJ2-5 | many | TRBV3-1 | CASSQDLTTSGGPF | TGTGCCAGCAGCCAAGACCTTACGACTAGCGGGGGGCCCTTC
- | TRBJ2-6 | many | TRBV6-4 | CASSDSSSGANVLTF | TGTGCCAGCAGTGACTCTAGCTCTGGGGCCAACGTCCTGACTTTC
- | TRBJ1-3 | - | TRBV20-1 | CSARDGAQGNTIYF | TGCAGTGCTAGAGATGGGGCCCAGGGAAACACCATATATTTT
- | TRBJ2-7 | few | TRBV30 | CAWSVGGRAEQYF | TGTGCCTGGAGTGTTGGGGGGAGAGCCGAGCAGTACTTC
- | TRBJ2-1 | many | TRBV11-2 | CASSLVQGGTQLKQFF | TGTGCCAGCAGCTTAGTGCAGGGGGGGACCCAGCTGAAGCAGTTCTTC
- | TRBJ2-1 | - | TRBV12-3/TRBV12-4 | CASSFTGPHNEQFF | TGTGCCAGCAGTTTTACAGGCCCCCACAATGAGCAGTTCTTC